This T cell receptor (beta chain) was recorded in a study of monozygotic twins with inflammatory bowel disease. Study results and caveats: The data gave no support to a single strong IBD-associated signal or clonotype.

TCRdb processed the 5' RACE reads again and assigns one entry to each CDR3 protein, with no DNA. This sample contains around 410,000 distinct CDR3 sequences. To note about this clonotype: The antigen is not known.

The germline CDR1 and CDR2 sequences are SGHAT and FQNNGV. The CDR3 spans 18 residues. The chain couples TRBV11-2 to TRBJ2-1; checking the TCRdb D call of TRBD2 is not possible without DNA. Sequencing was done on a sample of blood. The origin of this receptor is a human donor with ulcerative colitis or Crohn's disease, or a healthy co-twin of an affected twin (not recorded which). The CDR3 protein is CASSLRLAGGKFYNEQFF.